The clone carrying this T cell receptor (beta chain) was recorded many times. Its matching antigen is unknown. Genomic DNA constituted the template upon which TCR beta VDJ and CDR3 profiling was performed. TCRdb processed the reads anew with MiXCR; each CDR3 protein has one entry. The table lists some 200,000 distinct CDR3 sequences, over 60% of them singletons, with roughly 29% in the top ten. CDR1 is LNHDA, CDR2 SQIVND, per germline (reference sequence). There are 14 residues in the CDR3. With 3 bases removed from V and 2 bases from J, the gap between germline ends came to 10 bases. The sample originates from a study of CD8+CD57+ T cells in acquired aplastic anemia. Study at large: The study obtained 11 million or so reads on average for CD4+ cells from healthy donors.

Study observations and caveats: Patients were compared with controls for CD8+ Simpson's diversity, and no significant difference emerged. About 30 shared CD8+ CDR3s appeared highly expressed within patients' immunodominant clones.

The sample taken for sequencing was sorted CD4+, CD8+, or CD8+CD57+ T cells (not recorded which) from PBMCs. The source of this sequence is a human donor in good health. The V gene is TRBV19, the J gene TRBJ1-2; D perhaps matches TRBD1 (5 bases). CDR3 residues: CASSIGGTNYGYTF. The CDR3, as DNA: TGTGCCAGTAGTATTGGGGGAACCAACTATGGCTACACCTTC. The whole variable domain, filled in from reference TRBV19 and TRBJ1-2, reads DGGITQSPKYLFRKEGQNVTLSCEQNLNHDAMYWYRQDPGQGLRLIYYSQIVNDFQKGDIAEGYSVSREKKESFPLTVTSAQKNPTAFYLCASSIGGTNYGYTFGSGTRLTVV.